This T cell receptor (beta chain) appears in the sequencing data of a study of blood T cells in healthy people across ages. This clonotype came up once. A second PCR of roughly 7 to 11 cycles used a sample-barcoded 5' primer and a J-beta primer mix. TCRdb re-analysed the 5' RACE reads in MiXCR, keeping a single row per CDR3 protein. Of around 750,000 distinct CDR3 sequences detected, about 48% appear once; the ten largest clones hold approximately 40%. Germline lookup yields CDR1 SGHRS and CDR2 YFSETQ. The length of the CDR3 is 13 residues. V was trimmed by 4 bases and J by 1 base, leaving 8 bases between them.

Input material: blood. The chain uses TRBV5-1 and TRBJ1-1; D gene unclear. The source of this sequence is an elderly man in good health. The CDR3 nucleotides read TGCGCCAGCAGCGTGGGAAAGAACACTGAAGCTTTCTTT. As protein: CASSVGKNTEAFF.